The 27 T cell receptor beta chains below were found in one sample sequenced in a study of T cells in women clearing cervical HPV infection (dated by TCRdb to 2016 to 2019). Library creation used the immunoSEQ multiplex PCR assay. TCRdb limited this immuneACCESS table to in-frame rearrangements with V and J called. A share of clones is missing; checked studies link under half to unresolved V genes, and the rest is unexplained. The sample's own table lists 21,000 or so clones. The ten biggest clones cover about 23% of the sample. Sequencing was carried out using blood buffy coat. These receptors originate from a woman between 18 and 70 years old with a cervical HPV16 infection that either progressed to CIN3+ or cleared (not recorded which).

A word on this clone: The read halts 3 residues ahead of the CDR3 end, with the missing end drawn from the germline J gene. The V gene is TRBV19, the J gene TRBJ1-4; a possible D gene is TRBD1 (6 bases). The CDR3 sequence is 13 residues long. V was trimmed by 5 bases and J by 7 bases, leaving 11 bases between them. Germline V gene data show CDR1 as LNHDA and CDR2 as SQIVND (reference sequence). Partial CDR3 DNA: TGTGCCAGTAGTCTCCTAGGGGGTGAAAAA. This translates into CASSLLGGEK. The full CDR3 reads CASSLLGGEKLFF.

As for this clone: The read ends 3 residues shy of where the CDR3 ends; the end is completed using the germline J gene. The V and J genes are TRBV29-1 and TRBJ2-4, with 9 nucleotides matching TRBD2. The CDR3 spans 14 residues. V gave up 5 bases and J gave up 9 bases; unmatched junction bases: 11. Germline CDR1 SQVTM, CDR2 ANQGSEA. Here the CDR3 reads CSVTGGRAGGIQYF. The covered CDR3 bases are TGCAGCGTTACTGGCGGGAGGGCAGGCGGCATT.

About this clone: The CDR3 end lies 3 residues beyond the end of the read and is filled in from the germline J gene. V gene TRBV20-1 combines with J gene TRBJ2-7, with 9 nucleotides matching TRBD1. Germline V gene data show CDR1 as DFQATT and CDR2 as SNEGSKA (reference sequence). V dropped 5 bases and J dropped 2; count of bases not matched to a gene: 7. The CDR3 has 14 amino acids. The CDR3 bases that were read are TGCAGTGCTGAGACAGGGGGATACACCTACGAG. Its protein product is CSAETGGYTYE. The whole CDR3 region reads CSAETGGYTYEQYF.

In regard to this clone: Read coverage stops 3 residues before the CDR3 terminus; the germline J gene supplies the remainder. The V and J genes are TRBV7-9 and TRBJ2-1; 13 nucleotides match TRBD2. The V gene end was trimmed by 5 bases and the J gene end by 4 bases; junction bases not matched to a gene: 2. CDR1 SEHNR and CDR2 FQNEAQ come from the germline V gene (reference sequence). CDR3 length: 15 residues. CDR3 DNA, as far as it was read: TGTGCCAGCAGCGAACTAGCGGGAGGGTACAATGAG. This translates into CASSELAGGYNE. In full, the CDR3 reads CASSELAGGYNEQFF. The entire variable domain, with the rest obtained from reference TRBV7-9 and TRBJ2-1, is as follows: DTGVSQNPRHKITKRGQNVTFRCDPISEHNRLYWYRQTLGQGPEFLTYFQNEAQLEKSRLLSDRFSAERPKGSFSTLEIQRTEQGDSAMYLCASSELAGGYNEQFFGPGTRLTVL.

Concerning this clone: Sequencing ends 3 residues short of the CDR3 end; the germline J gene provides the rest. This sequence joins TRBV6-4 and TRBJ1-1; D is ambiguous. Germline V gene sequence: CDR1 MRHNA, CDR2 SNTAGT. V shed 6 bases and J shed 0 bases, with 11 bases lying between them. The CDR3 runs to 14 residues. This CDR3 reads CASRSTDMNTEAFF. The CDR3 DNA, read in part, is TGTGCCAGCAGGAGTACAGATATGAACACTGAA.

A note on this clone: The CDR3 extends 3 residues past the end of the read, so its final part is completed from the germline J gene. The rearrangement links TRBV19 to TRBJ2-3, with TRBD2 as a possible D gene (6 bases). In germline, CDR1 is LNHDA, CDR2 SQIVND (reference sequence). Between the trimmed V and J ends, which lost 5 bases and 3 bases, there was a span of 18 bases. The CDR3 length is 16 residues. The CDR3 sequence is CASSDVAGRRTDTQYF. The sequenced CDR3 bases are TGTGCCAGTAGTGATGTTGCGGGGAGGAGGACAGATACG.

Details on this clone: The read ends 3 residues early relative to the CDR3; the germline J gene fills the gap. V usage is TRBV18 and J usage is TRBJ2-5, with no clear D. CDR1 and CDR2 from the germline V gene are KGHSH and LQKENI. This CDR3 region has 12 residues. V dropped 3 bases and J dropped 5 bases, with 7 bases sitting between them. CDR3 sequence: CASSPSRETQYF. The CDR3 bases that were read are TGTGCCAGCTCACCCTCCAGGGAGACC.

Turning to this clone: The read is 3 residues too short to cover the CDR3 end, so that end is filled in from the germline J gene. The sample has other DNA sequences that encode this CDR3 too. This sequence joins TRBV19 and TRBJ1-3; maybe TRBD1 (5 bases). The CDR3 sequence is 15 residues long. Trimming pared 2 bases from V and 4 bases from J, leaving 12 bases between. Germline assignment: CDR1 LNHDA and CDR2 SQIVND (reference sequence). The sequenced part of the CDR3 DNA is TGTGCCAGTAGTATATCCGGGACTGCCGGAAACACC. It codes for CASSISGTAGNT. The CDR3 in its entirety is CASSISGTAGNTIYF. Full variable domain (remainder filled in from reference TRBV19 and TRBJ1-3): DGGITQSPKYLFRKEGQNVTLSCEQNLNHDAMYWYRQDPGQGLRLIYYSQIVNDFQKGDIAEGYSVSREKKESFPLTVTSAQKNPTAFYLCASSISGTAGNTIYFGEGSWLTVV.

On this clone itself: The CDR3 extends 3 residues past the end of the read, so its final part is completed from the germline J gene. The V call is TRBV29-1, the J call TRBJ2-3; the D gene is possibly TRBD2 (5 bases). Between the trimmed V and J ends, which lost 3 bases and 5 bases, there was a span of 18 bases. Germline V gene data show CDR1 as SQVTM and CDR2 as ANQGSEA. This CDR3 region has 15 residues. Incomplete CDR3 DNA: TGCAGCGTTGACTTCGATATCGGGGTAGGAGATACG. Protein: CSVDFDIGVGDT. The complete CDR3 sequence is CSVDFDIGVGDTQYF.

With respect to this clone: The CDR3 is cut off 3 residues early in the read; its end comes from the germline J gene. V is TRBV30 and J is TRBJ1-6; 10 positions agree with TRBD1. The CDR3 consists of 16 residues. Trimming took 4 bases from V and 5 from J; bases not matched to a gene: 8. Germline V CDR1 and CDR2: GTSNPN, SVGIG (reference sequence). CDR3 DNA, as far as it was read: TGTGCCTGGAAACGGGGGACAGGGGCGGATAATTCACCC. Protein: CAWKRGTGADNSP. The complete CDR3 reads CAWKRGTGADNSPLHF.

For this clone: The CDR3 goes on 3 residues after the read ends, and that part is filled in from the germline J gene. This chain joins TRBV29-1 and TRBJ2-6; 10 bases are shared with TRBD1. The V and J ends lost 7 bases and 1 base, in that order; junction bases with no gene match: 7. CDR3 length equals 16 residues. Germline V gene lookup returns CDR1 SQVTM and CDR2 ANQGSEA. CDR3 residues: CSARDRGFSGANVLTF. CDR3 bases read: TGCAGCGCTCGGGACAGGGGTTTTTCTGGGGCCAACGTC.

This clone is classed as medium-sized by frequency. The observed sequence ends 3 residues before the CDR3 terminus, with the missing tail filled in from the germline J gene. The chain is built from TRBV29-1 and TRBJ2-7; 9 nucleotides line up with TRBD2. Per germline, CDR1 SQVTM and CDR2 ANQGSEA. Unmatched junction bases numbered 8, after V lost 4 bases and J lost 4 bases. This CDR3 spans 14 amino acids. The DNA read from the CDR3 is TGCAGCGTTGGGGGGGAGCGGGAGGTTTACGAG. It translates to CSVGGEREVYE. The full CDR3 sequence reads CSVGGEREVYEQYF.

Remarks on this clone: The observed sequence ends 3 residues before the CDR3 terminus, with the missing tail filled in from the germline J gene. The chain is built from TRBV11-2 and TRBJ2-5; 7 positions agree with TRBD1. CDR1 SGHAT and CDR2 FQNNGV come from the germline V gene. The CDR3 is 14 amino acids. V lost 6 bases to trimming and J lost 2 bases; unmatched junction nucleotides: 6. The CDR3: CASRPTGSQETQYF. The CDR3 DNA, read in part, is TGTGCCAGCAGGCCGACAGGGAGTCAAGAGACC.

As concerns this clone: The missing CDR3 end, 3 residues past where the read stops, is filled in from the germline J gene. V gene TRBV6-1 combines with J gene TRBJ2-3; possibly TRBD1 for D (6 bases). The CDR3 is made up of 14 amino acids. V was clipped by 4 bases and J by 2 bases, with 10 bases between them. Germline V gives CDR1 MNHNS, CDR2 SASEGT. CDR3 amino acids: CASSAQGHTDTQYF. The CDR3 DNA, read in part, is TGTGCCAGCAGTGCCCAGGGACACACAGATACG.

As concerns this clone: Sequencing ends 3 residues short of the CDR3 end; the germline J gene provides the rest. The V call is TRBV20-1, the J call TRBJ1-2; tentative D call: TRBD1 (5 bases). There are 14 residues in the CDR3. The germline gives CDR1 DFQATT, CDR2 SNEGSKA (reference sequence). The ends were cut back, 3 bases at V and 7 bases at J, with 18 bases in the middle. CDR3 protein: CSASPPDIFSGYTF. The CDR3 bases that were read are TGCAGTGCTAGTCCCCCGGACATTTTTTCTGGC.

As concerns this clone: Coverage ceases 3 residues before the CDR3 finishes, and the germline J gene fills in the end. This chain joins TRBV30 and TRBJ1-5, with a tentative D call TRBD1 (5 bases). Germline V gene sequence: CDR1 GTSNPN, CDR2 SVGIG (reference sequence). The CDR3 runs 12 residues. V was pared by 1 base and J by 7 bases, with 8 bases between. CDR3 sequence: CAWSGGGQPQHF. CDR3 bases read: TGTGCCTGGAGTGGGGGGGGACAGCCC.

A remark on this clone: The observed sequence ends 3 residues before the CDR3 terminus, with the missing tail filled in from the germline J gene. The rearrangement uses TRBV7-8 and TRBJ2-2, with a tentative D call TRBD1 (6 bases). This CDR3 contains 16 residues. The V gene's germline CDR1 is SGHVS and CDR2 FQNEAQ. CDR3 sequence: CASSLFRDTRNEKLFF. CDR3 DNA (partial): TGTGCCAGCAGCTTATTCCGGGACACACGTAATGAAAAG.

Worth noting for this clone: The observed sequence ends 3 residues before the CDR3 terminus, with the missing tail filled in from the germline J gene. The gene calls are TRBV6-4 and TRBJ2-1; 10 bases are shared with TRBD1. This CDR3 has 14 residues. V lost 5 bases, J lost 8 bases, and 6 bases stayed unmatched. Looked up from germline, CDR1 is MRHNA and CDR2 is SNTAGT. Incomplete CDR3 DNA: TGTGCCAGCAGTCACGGACAGGGGGTCGATGAG. Translation: CASSHGQGVDE. The entire CDR3 sequence reads CASSHGQGVDEQFF.

By frequency, this clone is medium-sized. The CDR3 end lies 3 residues beyond the end of the read and is filled in from the germline J gene. The chain carries TRBV29-1 and TRBJ1-1, with a tentative D call TRBD1 (5 bases). The germline V and J ends were trimmed by 1 base and 3 bases, with 18 bases remaining between them. The CDR3 is made up of 16 amino acids. Per germline, CDR1 SQVTM and CDR2 ANQGSEA. The CDR3: CSVEGVEEGQDTEAFF. Incomplete CDR3 DNA: TGCAGCGTTGAAGGCGTTGAAGAGGGGCAGGACACTGAA. Full variable domain (outside the CDR3, taken from reference TRBV29-1 and TRBJ1-1): SAVISQKPSRDICQRGTSLTIQCQVDSQVTMMFWYRQQPGQSLTLIATANQGSEATYESGFVIDKFPISRPNLTFSTLTVSNMSPEDSSIYLCSVEGVEEGQDTEAFFGQGTRLTVV.

On this clone itself: The read ends 3 residues shy of where the CDR3 ends; the end is completed using the germline J gene. J is TRBJ2-3 and V is TRBV5-1; 8 positions match TRBD2. There are 16 residues in the CDR3. Looked up from germline, CDR1 is SGHRS and CDR2 is YFSETQ. J lost 4 bases, V lost 0 bases, and 7 bases had no gene match. The DNA read from the CDR3 is TGCGCCAGCAGCTTGGCCACGGCGGGAGGCGCAGATACG. Amino acid sequence: CASSLATAGGADT. The CDR3, in full, reads CASSLATAGGADTQYF.

About this clone: With the read ending 3 residues before the CDR3 end, the germline J gene is used to fill in that end. The rearrangement uses TRBV7-3 and TRBJ2-7; TRBD1 matches 8 bases. The trim removed 2 bases at V and 4 bases at J, leaving 10 bases unmatched. The CDR3 runs to 16 residues. The germline gives CDR1 SGHTA, CDR2 FQGTGA. The CDR3 bases that were read are TGTGCCAGCAGCTTAGGGAAGGACAGGGTTATGTACGAG. Its protein product is CASSLGKDRVMYE. The whole CDR3 protein reads CASSLGKDRVMYEQYF.

Regarding this clone: The DNA ends 3 residues before the CDR3 does, and the rest of the CDR3 is filled in from the germline J gene. This chain connects TRBV30 to TRBJ2-7; D perhaps matches TRBD1 (5 bases). CDR1 and CDR2 from the germline V gene are GTSNPN and SVGIG (reference sequence). The CDR3 runs to 12 residues. The V end was cut by 6 bases, the J end by 3 bases, with 12 bases between. CDR3 residues: CACQDTLYEQYF. The DNA read from the CDR3 is TGTGCCTGCCAGGACACGCTCTACGAG.

For this clone: The sequence runs out 3 residues before the end of the CDR3; the remainder is reconstructed from the germline J gene. The chain uses TRBV11-3 and TRBJ1-2; D is undetermined. V was clipped by 2 bases and J by 4 bases, with 11 bases between them. The CDR3 covers 14 residues. Germline V gives CDR1 SGHNT, CDR2 YENEEA. The CDR3 here is CASSLSRLSYGYTF. The CDR3 bases that were read are TGTGCCAGCAGCTTATCTCGACTGAGCTATGGC.

Concerning this clone itself: The read halts 3 residues ahead of the CDR3 end, with the missing end drawn from the germline J gene. The rearrangement uses TRBV5-8 and TRBJ2-1; no firm D call. Germline V gene data show CDR1 as SGHTS and CDR2 as YDEGEE. V shed 1 base and J shed 6 bases, with 8 bases lying between them. The CDR3 runs 13 residues. The CDR3 loop reads CASSLNQANEQFF. The sequenced part of the CDR3 DNA is TGTGCCAGCAGCTTGAACCAGGCCAATGAG.

The CDR3 here is CASSLTSTYEQYF. The part of the CDR3 DNA that was read is TGTGCCAGCAGCTTAACTAGTACCTACGAG. The chain combines TRBV7-2 with TRBJ2-7; TRBD2 is a possible D gene (5 bases). The read halts 3 residues ahead of the CDR3 end, with the missing end drawn from the germline J gene. The CDR3 has 13 residues. Germline V gives CDR1 SGHTA, CDR2 FQGNSA. The V gene lost 2 bases and the J gene lost 2 bases, with 7 bases spanning the gap.

Concerning this clone: The read is 3 residues too short to cover the CDR3 end, so that end is filled in from the germline J gene. V gene TRBV30 combines with J gene TRBJ1-1; D might be TRBD1 (6 bases). Germline V lookup: CDR1 GTSNPN, CDR2 SVGIG (reference sequence). CDR3 length equals 12 residues. V lost 5 bases and J lost 4, with 11 bases in between. The CDR3 loop reads CAWDPRGTEAFF. The sequenced CDR3 bases are TGTGCCTGGGACCCCAGGGGCACTGAA.

Its frequency marks this clone as medium-sized. Read sequence stops 3 residues before the CDR3 end, and the germline J gene provides the missing end. The V and J genes are TRBV9 and TRBJ1-4, with 7 bases fitting TRBD1. The CDR3 has 15 amino acids. V shed 0 bases, J shed 4 bases, and the junction held 3 bases outside the gene matches. CDR1 is SGDLS, CDR2 YYNGEE, per germline. CDR3 in amino acids: CASSVEGTDNEKLFF. CDR3 DNA, as far as it was read: TGTGCCAGCAGCGTAGAGGGGACAGATAATGAAAAA.